A selection of T cell receptor beta chains follows, all from one sample in a study of beta chain features in type 1 diabetes. Generated by immunoSEQ multiplex PCR, the TCRdb table keeps only in-frame clones and is missing some. The table includes around 16,000 clones, 45% to 65% detected once. The sequencing sample was made of stem cell memory CD4+ T cells from blood. Receptors were obtained from a woman younger than 30 in good health. Each CDR3 is given with its conserved first and last residue. A D gene is named only where the DNA matches it firmly. Only part of the rows carry a size: once, few, many, or a class if the clone is expanded.

J	V	D	size	CDR3	DNA
TRBJ2-4	TRBV11-2	TRBD2	-	CASSTGLAAVAKNIQYF	TGTGCCAGCAGCACCGGACTAGCGGCTGTAGCCAAAAACATTCAGTACTTC
TRBJ1-2	TRBV30	-	few	CASRAGGTYGYTF	TGTGCCTCCCGAGCCGGGGGGACCTATGGCTACACCTTC
TRBJ2-3	TRBV5-4	-	-	CASSPGEERSTDTQYF	TGTGCCAGCAGCCCCGGCGAGGAGCGGAGCACAGATACGCAGTATTTT
TRBJ2-1	TRBV4-1	-	once	CASSRLPSSYNEQFF	TGCGCCAGCAGCCGACTCCCGAGCTCCTACAATGAGCAGTTCTTC
TRBJ1-5	TRBV6-1	TRBD1	-	CASRDRGLGQPQHF	TGTGCCAGCAGGGACAGGGGGCTAGGGCAGCCCCAGCATTTT
TRBJ2-1	TRBV6-5	-	-	CASQQDHEQFF	TGTGCCAGTCAACAGGATCATGAGCAGTTCTTC
TRBJ1-1	TRBV7-9	-	few	CASSLMWHEAFF	TGTGCCAGCAGCTTAATGTGGCATGAAGCTTTCTTT
TRBJ2-7	TRBV5-1	-	few	CASSLGAGQSIYEQYF	TGCGCCAGCAGCTTAGGGGCGGGACAGTCTATCTACGAGCAGTACTTC
TRBJ2-3	TRBV7-6	-	-	CASSLGYTDTQYF	TGTGCCAGCAGCTTAGGTTACACAGATACGCAGTATTTT
TRBJ1-1	TRBV30	-	-	CAWSVLGSTEAFF	TGTGCCTGGAGTGTACTGGGGAGCACTGAAGCTTTCTTT
TRBJ2-1	TRBV4-1	TRBD2	few	CASSQTSGSRYEQFF	TGCGCCAGCAGCCAAACTAGCGGGAGTCGCTATGAGCAGTTCTTC
TRBJ2-7	TRBV18	-	-	CASSERGGEQYF	TGTGCCAGCTCAGAAAGGGGAGGCGAGCAGTACTTC
TRBJ1-3	TRBV6-1	-	-	CASSETSGNTIYF	TGTGCCAGCAGTGAAACTTCCGGAAACACCATATATTTT
TRBJ2-5	TRBV4-1	TRBD2	-	CASSQAPLAGGLETQYF	TGCGCCAGCAGCCAGGCACCACTAGCGGGGGGGCTGGAGACCCAGTACTTC
TRBJ1-2	TRBV7-2	-	few	CASSLAGTAVQTHGYTF	TGTGCCAGCAGCTTAGCGGGGACTGCGGTCCAAACACATGGCTACACCTTC
TRBJ1-4	TRBV9	TRBD1	-	CASSVGQTNEKLFF	TGTGCCAGCAGCGTGGGACAGACTAATGAAAAACTGTTTTTT
TRBJ1-1	TRBV6-1	-	-	CASSEVLSVAEAFF	TGTGCCAGCAGTGAAGTTCTTTCTGTGGCCGAAGCTTTCTTT
TRBJ2-3	TRBV5-6	-	-	CASSLSGERTQYF	TGTGCCAGCAGCTTGTCTGGGGAGAGGACGCAGTATTTT
TRBJ2-1	TRBV5-1	TRBD2	-	CASSLDGGSTYNEQFF	TGCGCCAGCAGCTTGGACGGCGGGAGTACCTACAATGAGCAGTTCTTC
TRBJ1-1	TRBV30	TRBD1	-	CAWRGQMNTEAFF	TGTGCCTGGAGGGGACAGATGAACACTGAAGCTTTCTTT
TRBJ2-1	TRBV9	TRBD1	-	CASSVDTGTGSDEQFF	TGTGCCAGCAGCGTCGACACCGGGACAGGGTCCGATGAGCAGTTCTTC
TRBJ1-1	TRBV7-9	-	-	CASSLAQGVVEAFF	TGTGCCAGCAGCTTAGCGCAAGGGGTCGTTGAAGCTTTCTTT
TRBJ2-5	TRBV19	-	few	CASKPGRERETQYF	TGTGCCAGCAAACCGGGCCGGGAGAGAGAGACCCAGTACTTC
TRBJ2-2	TRBV11-3	-	-	CASSPPGPAGELFF	TGTGCCAGCAGCCCACCTGGCCCAGCCGGGGAGCTGTTTTTT
TRBJ2-7	TRBV15	-	-	CATSRGSGSYEQYF	TGTGCCACCAGCAGAGGAAGCGGATCCTACGAGCAGTACTTC
TRBJ2-2	TRBV19	TRBD2	few	CAIGTSGNTGELFF	TGTGCCATCGGGACTAGCGGAAACACCGGGGAGCTGTTTTTT
TRBJ2-1	TRBV5-5	TRBD1	-	CASSSGTGAQIEQFF	TGTGCCAGCAGCTCCGGGACAGGTGCCCAAATTGAGCAGTTCTTC
TRBJ1-6	TRBV5-5	TRBD1	-	CASSWGTAASGSPLHF	TGTGCCAGCAGCTGGGGGACAGCCGCCTCGGGATCACCCCTCCACTTT
TRBJ2-7	TRBV4-3	TRBD2	-	CASSQSRREGYEQYF	TGCGCCAGCAGCCAATCTAGGCGGGAGGGCTACGAGCAGTACTTC
TRBJ1-1	TRBV19	TRBD1	once	CASSPDRGFGTEAFF	TGTGCCAGTAGTCCGGACAGGGGGTTCGGGACTGAAGCTTTCTTT
TRBJ2-7	TRBV10-1	-	-	CASSESGRGHLEQYF	TGCGCCAGCAGTGAGTCGGGCAGGGGCCACCTAGAGCAGTACTTC
TRBJ2-1	TRBV7-8	TRBD2	-	CASSSTSDNEQFF	TGTGCCAGCAGCTCGACTAGCGACAATGAGCAGTTCTTC
TRBJ2-7	TRBV19	TRBD2	-	CASSARLAGASYEQYF	TGTGCCAGTAGTGCTAGACTAGCGGGAGCCTCCTACGAGCAGTACTTC
TRBJ1-1	TRBV28	TRBD1	few	CASSLRGDTEAFF	TGTGCCAGCAGTCTCAGGGGGGACACTGAAGCTTTCTTT
TRBJ2-2	TRBV27	-	-	CASQGWGGELFF	TGTGCCAGCCAGGGGTGGGGCGGGGAGCTGTTTTTT
TRBJ1-1	TRBV18	-	few	CASSPRRVDTEAFF	TGTGCCAGCTCACCGCGACGGGTTGACACTGAAGCTTTCTTT
TRBJ2-7	TRBV7-2	-	medium-sized	CASSLGTHYEQYF	TGTGCCAGCAGCTTAGGGACACACTACGAGCAGTACTTC
TRBJ2-1	TRBV30	-	few	CAWSSASLNEQFF	TGTGCCTGGAGTTCGGCTAGCTTAAATGAGCAGTTCTTC
TRBJ2-2	TRBV27	-	-	CASSFQGGNTGELFF	TGTGCCAGCAGTTTCCAAGGGGGAAACACCGGGGAGCTGTTTTTT
TRBJ2-2	TRBV11-2	-	-	CASSLDRANTGELFF	TGTGCCAGCAGCTTAGACAGGGCGAACACCGGGGAGCTGTTTTTT
TRBJ2-3	TRBV5-1	TRBD2	-	CASSLLGTSGPDTQYF	TGCGCCAGCAGCTTGTTAGGGACTAGCGGACCAGATACGCAGTATTTT